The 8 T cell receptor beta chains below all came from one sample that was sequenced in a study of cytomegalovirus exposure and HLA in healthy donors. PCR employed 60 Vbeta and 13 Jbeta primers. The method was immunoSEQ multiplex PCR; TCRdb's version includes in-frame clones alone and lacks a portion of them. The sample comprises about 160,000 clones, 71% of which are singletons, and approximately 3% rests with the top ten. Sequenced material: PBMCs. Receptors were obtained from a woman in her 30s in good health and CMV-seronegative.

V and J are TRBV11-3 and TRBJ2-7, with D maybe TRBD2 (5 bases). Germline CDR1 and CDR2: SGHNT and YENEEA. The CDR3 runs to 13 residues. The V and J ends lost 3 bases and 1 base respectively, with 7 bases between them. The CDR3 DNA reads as TGTGCCAGCAGCTTTGGGGAGTCCTACGAGCAGTACTTC. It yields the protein CASSFGESYEQYF.

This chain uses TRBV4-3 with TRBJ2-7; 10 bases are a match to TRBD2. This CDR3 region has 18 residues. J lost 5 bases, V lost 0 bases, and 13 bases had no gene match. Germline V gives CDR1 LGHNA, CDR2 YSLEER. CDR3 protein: CASSQDAARTSGFNEQYF. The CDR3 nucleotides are TGCGCCAGCAGCCAAGACGCCGCTCGGACTAGCGGCTTCAACGAGCAGTACTTC.

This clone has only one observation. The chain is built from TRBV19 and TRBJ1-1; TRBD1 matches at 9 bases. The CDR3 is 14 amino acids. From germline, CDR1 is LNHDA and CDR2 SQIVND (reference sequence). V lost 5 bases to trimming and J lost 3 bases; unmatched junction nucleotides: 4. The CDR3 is CASSVRDRDTEAFF. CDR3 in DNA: TGTGCCAGTAGTGTCCGGGACAGGGACACTGAAGCTTTCTTT.

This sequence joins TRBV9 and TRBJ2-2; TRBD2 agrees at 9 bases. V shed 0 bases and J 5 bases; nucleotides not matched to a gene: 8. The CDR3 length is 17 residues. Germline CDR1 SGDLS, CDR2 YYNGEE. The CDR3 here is CASSVGNSGSGTGELFF. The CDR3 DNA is TGTGCCAGCAGCGTAGGGAATAGCGGGAGTGGTACCGGGGAGCTGTTTTTT.

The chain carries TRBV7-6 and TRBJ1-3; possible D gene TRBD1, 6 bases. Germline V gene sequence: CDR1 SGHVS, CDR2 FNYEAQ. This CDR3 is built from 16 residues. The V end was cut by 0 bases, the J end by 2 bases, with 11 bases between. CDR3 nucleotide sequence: TGTGCCAGCAGCTTAGCCACCACAGGGCCTGGAAACACCATATATTTT. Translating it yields CASSLATTGPGNTIYF.

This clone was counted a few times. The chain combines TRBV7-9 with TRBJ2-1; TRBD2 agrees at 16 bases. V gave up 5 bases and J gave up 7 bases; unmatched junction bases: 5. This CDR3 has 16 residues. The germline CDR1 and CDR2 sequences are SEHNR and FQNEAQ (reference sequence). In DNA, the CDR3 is TGTGCCAGCAGCCTGGGGACTAGCGGGAGGGTGAATGAGCAGTTCTTC. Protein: CASSLGTSGRVNEQFF.

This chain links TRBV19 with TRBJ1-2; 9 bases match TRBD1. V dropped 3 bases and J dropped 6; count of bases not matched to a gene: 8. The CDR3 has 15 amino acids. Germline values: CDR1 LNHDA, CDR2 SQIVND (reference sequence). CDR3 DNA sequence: TGTGCCAGTAGTATCCTTCCGGGACAGGGTGATGGCTACACCTTC. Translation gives CASSILPGQGDGYTF.

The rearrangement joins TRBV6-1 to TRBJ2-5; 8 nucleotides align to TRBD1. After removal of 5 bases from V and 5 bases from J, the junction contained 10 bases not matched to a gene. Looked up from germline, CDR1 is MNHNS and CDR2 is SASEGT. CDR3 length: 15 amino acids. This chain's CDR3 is CASSSPRGPGETQYF. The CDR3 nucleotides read TGTGCCAGCAGTTCCCCCAGGGGGCCGGGGGAGACCCAGTACTTC.